The TCR beta chain described here comes from a study of control samples from healthy donors and cancer patients. The V gene lost 3 bases and the J gene lost 3 bases, with 9 bases spanning the gap. CDR3 length: 14 amino acids. CDR1 and CDR2 (germline): MNHEY, SMNVEV (reference sequence). Produced via immunoSEQ multiplex PCR; TCRdb's table is partial and in-frame only. The sample records tens of thousands of clones, 91% being singletons. This clone was counted a single time. Sequencing used PBMCs. The rearrangement joins TRBV27 to TRBJ1-5, with TRBD1 as a possible D gene (5 bases). The sequence derives from a man aged 45 to 65 with lung cancer. The CDR3 bases are TGTGCCAGCAGTTTTCAGGGAATCAATCAGCCCCAGCATTTT. Amino acid sequence: CASSFQGINQPQHF.